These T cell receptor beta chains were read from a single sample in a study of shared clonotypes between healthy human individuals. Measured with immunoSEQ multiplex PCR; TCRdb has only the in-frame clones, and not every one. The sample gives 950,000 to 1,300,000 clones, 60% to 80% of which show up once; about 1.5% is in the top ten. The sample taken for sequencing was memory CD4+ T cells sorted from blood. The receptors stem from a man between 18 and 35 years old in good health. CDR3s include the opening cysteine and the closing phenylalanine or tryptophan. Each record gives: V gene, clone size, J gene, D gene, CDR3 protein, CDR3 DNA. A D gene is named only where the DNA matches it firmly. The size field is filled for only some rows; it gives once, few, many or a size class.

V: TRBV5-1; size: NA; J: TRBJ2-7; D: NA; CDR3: CASSLKGPTYEQYF; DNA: TGCGCCAGCAGCTTAAAGGGACCTACCTACGAGCAGTACTTC
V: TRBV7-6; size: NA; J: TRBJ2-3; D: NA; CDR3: CASSLGNGFTDTQYF; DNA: TGTGCCAGCAGCTTAGGAAACGGGTTCACAGATACGCAGTATTTT
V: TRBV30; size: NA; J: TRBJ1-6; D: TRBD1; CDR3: CAWSVDRAGSPLHF; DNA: TGTGCCTGGAGTGTAGACAGGGCAGGCTCACCCCTCCACTTT
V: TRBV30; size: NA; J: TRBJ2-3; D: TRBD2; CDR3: CAWSRGIAGADTQYF; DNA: TGTGCCTGGAGTCGAGGAATAGCGGGAGCCGATACGCAGTATTTT
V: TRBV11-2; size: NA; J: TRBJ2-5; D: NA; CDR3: CASSVEGRSYETQYF; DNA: TGTGCCAGCAGCGTTGAAGGGCGGTCGTACGAGACCCAGTACTTC
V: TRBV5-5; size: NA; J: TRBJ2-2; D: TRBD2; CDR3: CASLHEGLAGGEDTGELFF; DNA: TGTGCCAGCCTCCACGAAGGACTAGCGGGGGGCGAGGACACCGGGGAGCTGTTTTTT
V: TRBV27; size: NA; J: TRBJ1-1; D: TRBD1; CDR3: CASLMAGDRDFSEAFF; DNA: TGTGCCAGCCTCATGGCTGGGGACAGGGACTTCTCTGAAGCTTTCTTT
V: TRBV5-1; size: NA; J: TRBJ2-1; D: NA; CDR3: CASSLQGSWYNEQFF; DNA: TGCGCCAGCAGCCTCCAAGGGAGCTGGTACAATGAGCAGTTCTTC
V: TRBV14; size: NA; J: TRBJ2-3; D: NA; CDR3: CASSQVGTLFTDTQYF; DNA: TGTGCCAGCAGCCAAGTCGGGACTCTTTTCACAGATACGCAGTATTTT
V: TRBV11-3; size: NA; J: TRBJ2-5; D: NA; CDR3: CASSSSGGLGETQYF; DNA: TGTGCCAGCAGCTCTTCGGGGGGCCTGGGAGAGACCCAGTACTTC
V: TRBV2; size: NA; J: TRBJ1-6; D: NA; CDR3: CASSREGGPTNSPLHF; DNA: TGTGCCAGCAGCAGAGAGGGGGGGCCCACTAATTCACCCCTCCACTTT
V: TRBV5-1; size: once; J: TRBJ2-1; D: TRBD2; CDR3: CASSFTSGASYNEQFF; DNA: TGCGCCAGCAGCTTCACTAGCGGGGCGAGCTACAATGAGCAGTTCTTC
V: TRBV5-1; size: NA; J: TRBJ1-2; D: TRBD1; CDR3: CASSLLTGADGYTF; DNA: TGCGCCAGCAGCTTACTAACAGGGGCGGATGGCTACACCTTC
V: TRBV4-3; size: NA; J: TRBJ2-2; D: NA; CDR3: CASSQIQAPNTGELFF; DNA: TGCGCCAGCAGCCAGATTCAGGCGCCGAACACCGGGGAGCTGTTTTTT